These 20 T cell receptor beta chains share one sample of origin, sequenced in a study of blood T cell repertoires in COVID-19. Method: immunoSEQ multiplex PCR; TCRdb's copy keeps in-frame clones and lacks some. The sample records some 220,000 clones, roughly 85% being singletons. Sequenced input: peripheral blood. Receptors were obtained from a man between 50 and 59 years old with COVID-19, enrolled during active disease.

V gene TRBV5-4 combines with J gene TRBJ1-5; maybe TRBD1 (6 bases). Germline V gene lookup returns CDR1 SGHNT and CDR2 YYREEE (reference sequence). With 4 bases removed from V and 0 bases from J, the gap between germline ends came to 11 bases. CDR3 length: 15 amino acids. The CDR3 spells CASSAGTSSNQPQHF. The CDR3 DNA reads TGTGCCAGCAGCGCCGGGACATCTAGCAATCAGCCCCAGCATTTT.

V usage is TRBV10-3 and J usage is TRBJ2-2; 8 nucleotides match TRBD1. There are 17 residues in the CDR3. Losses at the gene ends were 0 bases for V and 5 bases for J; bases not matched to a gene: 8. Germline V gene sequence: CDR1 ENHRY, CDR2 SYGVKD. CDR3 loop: CAISESLGQGGTGELFF. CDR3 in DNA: TGTGCCATCAGTGAGTCTCTTGGACAGGGTGGTACCGGGGAGCTGTTTTTT.

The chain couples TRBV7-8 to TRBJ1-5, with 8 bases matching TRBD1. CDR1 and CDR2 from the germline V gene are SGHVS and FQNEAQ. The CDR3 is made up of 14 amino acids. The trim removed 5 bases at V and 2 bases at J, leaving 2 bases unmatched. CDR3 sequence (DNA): TGTGCCAGCAGCCAGACAGGGGGCAATCAGCCCCAGCATTTT. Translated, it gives CASSQTGGNQPQHF.

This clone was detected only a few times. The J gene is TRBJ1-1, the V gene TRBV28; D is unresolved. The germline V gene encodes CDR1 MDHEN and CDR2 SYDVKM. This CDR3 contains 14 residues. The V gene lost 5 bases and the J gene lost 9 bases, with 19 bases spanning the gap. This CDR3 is CASSPLPAIIKAFF. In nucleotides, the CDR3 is TGTGCCAGCAGTCCCCTCCCTGCTATAATTAAAGCTTTCTTT.

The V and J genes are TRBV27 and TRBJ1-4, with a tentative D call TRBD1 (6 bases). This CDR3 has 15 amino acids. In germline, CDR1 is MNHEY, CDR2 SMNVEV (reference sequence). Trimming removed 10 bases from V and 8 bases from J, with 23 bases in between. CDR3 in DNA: TGTGCCACCCGTGAGGGGGGGTCGGGTGTGGAAAAACTGTTTTTT. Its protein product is CATREGGSGVEKLFF.

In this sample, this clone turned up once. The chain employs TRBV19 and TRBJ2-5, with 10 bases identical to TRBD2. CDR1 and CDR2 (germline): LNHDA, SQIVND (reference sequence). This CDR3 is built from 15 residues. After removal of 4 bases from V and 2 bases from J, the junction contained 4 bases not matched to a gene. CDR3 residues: CASSTERGGQETQYF. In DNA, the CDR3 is TGTGCCAGTAGTACGGAGCGGGGGGGACAAGAGACCCAGTACTTC.

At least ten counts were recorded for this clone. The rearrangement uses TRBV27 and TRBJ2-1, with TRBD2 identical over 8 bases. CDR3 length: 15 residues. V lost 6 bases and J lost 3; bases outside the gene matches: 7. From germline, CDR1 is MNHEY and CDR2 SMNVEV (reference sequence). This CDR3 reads CASRVGLADYNEQFF. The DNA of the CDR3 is TGTGCCAGCAGGGTTGGACTAGCCGACTACAATGAGCAGTTCTTC.

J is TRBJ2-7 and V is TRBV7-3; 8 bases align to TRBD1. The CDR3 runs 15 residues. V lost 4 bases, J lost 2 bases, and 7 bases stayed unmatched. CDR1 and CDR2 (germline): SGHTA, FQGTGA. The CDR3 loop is CASSSSGTGPYEQYF. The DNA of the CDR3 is TGTGCCAGCAGCTCCTCTGGGACAGGCCCCTACGAGCAGTACTTC.

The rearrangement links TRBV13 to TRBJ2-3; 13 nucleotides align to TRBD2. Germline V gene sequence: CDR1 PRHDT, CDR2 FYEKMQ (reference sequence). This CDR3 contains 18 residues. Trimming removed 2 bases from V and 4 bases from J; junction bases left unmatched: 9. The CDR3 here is CASSLTSGGASVADTQYF. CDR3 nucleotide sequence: TGTGCCAGCAGCTTAACTAGCGGGGGGGCCTCGGTGGCAGATACGCAGTATTTT.

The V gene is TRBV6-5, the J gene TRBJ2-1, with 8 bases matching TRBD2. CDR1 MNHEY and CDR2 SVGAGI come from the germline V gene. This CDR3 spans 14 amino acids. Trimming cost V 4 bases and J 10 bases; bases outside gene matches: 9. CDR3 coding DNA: TGTGCCAGCAGTTCCCTCGGGGGGGCCAGGGAGCAGTTCTTC. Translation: CASSSLGGAREQFF.

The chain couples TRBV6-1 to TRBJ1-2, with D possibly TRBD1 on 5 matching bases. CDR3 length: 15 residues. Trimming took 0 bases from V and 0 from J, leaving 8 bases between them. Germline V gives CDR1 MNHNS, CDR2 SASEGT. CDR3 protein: CASSEAGLPNYGYTF. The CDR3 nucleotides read TGTGCCAGCAGTGAAGCGGGACTACCTAACTATGGCTACACCTTC.

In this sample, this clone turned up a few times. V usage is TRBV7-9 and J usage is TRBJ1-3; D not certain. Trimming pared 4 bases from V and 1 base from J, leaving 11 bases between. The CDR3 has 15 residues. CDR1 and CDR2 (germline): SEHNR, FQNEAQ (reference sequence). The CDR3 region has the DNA TGTGCCAGCAGCTCGCTGACTTTTTCTGGAAACACCATATATTTT. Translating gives CASSSLTFSGNTIYF.

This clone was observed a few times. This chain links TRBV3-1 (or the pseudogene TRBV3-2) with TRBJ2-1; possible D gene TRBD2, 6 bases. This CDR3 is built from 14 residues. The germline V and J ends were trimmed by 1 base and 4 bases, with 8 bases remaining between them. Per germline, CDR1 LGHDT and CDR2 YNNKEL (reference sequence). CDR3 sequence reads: CASSQVEGYNEQFF. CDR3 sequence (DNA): TGTGCCAGCAGCCAAGTGGAGGGTTACAATGAGCAGTTCTTC.

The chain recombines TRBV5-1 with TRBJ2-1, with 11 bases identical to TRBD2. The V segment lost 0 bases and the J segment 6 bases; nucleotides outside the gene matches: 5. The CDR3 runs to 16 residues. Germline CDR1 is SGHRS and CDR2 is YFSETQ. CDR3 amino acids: CASSLVASGGTNEQFF. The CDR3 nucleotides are TGCGCCAGCAGCTTGGTGGCTAGCGGGGGGACCAATGAGCAGTTCTTC.

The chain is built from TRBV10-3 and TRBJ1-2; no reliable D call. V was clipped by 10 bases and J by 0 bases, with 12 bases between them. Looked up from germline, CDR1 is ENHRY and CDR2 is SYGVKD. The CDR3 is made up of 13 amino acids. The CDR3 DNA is TGTGCCACAGGACGGGAAGCTAACTATGGCTACACCTTC. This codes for CATGREANYGYTF.

The CDR3 DNA reads as TGTGCCAGCAGTGAAGCCGAACAGGGTGAAAAACTGTTTTTT. Protein product: CASSEAEQGEKLFF. This chain links TRBV2 with TRBJ1-4, with D perhaps TRBD1 (6 bases). The CDR3 spans 14 residues. V was trimmed by 0 bases and J by 7 bases, leaving 9 bases between them. Germline CDR1 SNHLY, CDR2 FYNNEI.

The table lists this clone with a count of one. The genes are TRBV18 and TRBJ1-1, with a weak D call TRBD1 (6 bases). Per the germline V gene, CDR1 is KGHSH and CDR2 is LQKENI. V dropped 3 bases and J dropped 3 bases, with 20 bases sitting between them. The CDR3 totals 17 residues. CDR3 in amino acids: CASSPRDRSPWDTEAFF. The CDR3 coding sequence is TGTGCCAGCTCACCGCGTGACAGGTCTCCCTGGGACACTGAAGCTTTCTTT.

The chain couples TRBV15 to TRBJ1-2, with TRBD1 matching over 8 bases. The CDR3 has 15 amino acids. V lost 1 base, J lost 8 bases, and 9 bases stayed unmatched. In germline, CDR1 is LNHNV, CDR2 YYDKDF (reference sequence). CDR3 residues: CATSRGGLTGEGYTF. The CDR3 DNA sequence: TGTGCCACCAGCAGAGGGGGCTTGACAGGGGAAGGCTACACCTTC.

The CDR3 is CASTPRAGLAGGIDTQYF. CDR3 nucleotides: TGTGCCAGCACCCCCAGGGCGGGACTAGCGGGGGGAATAGATACGCAGTATTTT. The rearrangement uses TRBV7-6 and TRBJ2-3, with 15 positions matching TRBD2. CDR3 length: 18 amino acids. Germline values: CDR1 SGHVS, CDR2 FNYEAQ. V lost 7 bases and J lost 5; bases outside the gene matches: 13.

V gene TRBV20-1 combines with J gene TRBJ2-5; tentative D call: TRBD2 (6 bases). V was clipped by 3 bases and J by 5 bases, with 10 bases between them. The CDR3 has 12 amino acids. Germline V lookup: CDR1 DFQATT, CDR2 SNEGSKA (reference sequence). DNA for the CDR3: TGCAGTGCTAGTTCTCGGGAGGAGACCCAGTACTTC. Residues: CSASSREETQYF.